The clone carrying this TCR beta chain came up many times. Its antigen is as yet unknown. These patients, aged 18 to 65, had recently diagnosed hyperthyroidism lasting under 2 months. Diagnostic assessment was based on clinical symptoms, serum thyroxine and TRAb, thyroid ultrasound and orbital computed tomography. Researchers took RNA transcripts and amplified the TCR beta CDR3 regions from them. During a first-round RT-PCR of the TCR CDR3, the HTBI primer set was used. One entry per CDR3 protein results from TCRdb running MiXCR on the multiplex PCR reads. This sample yields about 400,000 distinct CDR3 sequences, of which 14% to 15% are seen a single time; about 31% belongs to the top ten. This sample was taken from a study of T cells in Graves' hyperthyroidism and ophthalmopathy. Study-wide points: The model's output predicted ophthalmopathy at a median of 6.5 months prior to onset.

The CDR3 loop spans 14 amino acids. V was clipped by 2 bases and J by 5 bases, with 12 bases between them. The specimen sequenced was blood. This clonotype was obtained from a woman younger than 45 with Graves' hyperthyroidism. The V call is TRBV12-3 or TRBV12-4, the J call TRBJ2-5; perhaps TRBD1 as D (6 bases). The CDR3 here is CASSLQGRGETQYF. DNA of the CDR3: TGTGCCAGCAGTTTACAGGGGAGAGGGGAGACCCAGTACTTC.